The 25 T cell receptor beta chains below were found in one sample sequenced in a study of monozygotic twins with inflammatory bowel disease. TCRdb re-called the 5' RACE reads; every CDR3 protein appears as one record, without DNA. The listing contains around 200,000 distinct CDR3 sequences. The sample comprised blood. The origin of the receptors is a human donor with ulcerative colitis or Crohn's disease, or a healthy co-twin of an affected twin (not recorded which).

The gene calls are TRBV12-3 or TRBV12-4 and TRBJ2-3; there is no DNA to check the TCRdb D call of TRBD1. CDR3 size: 16 residues. The CDR3 reads CASSKQGAIRTDTQYF.

This chain connects TRBV3-1 to TRBJ1-6; the D call of TRBD1 rests on TCRdb alone, since no DNA is present to check it. Germline lookup yields CDR1 LGHDT and CDR2 YNNKEL (reference sequence). This CDR3 region has 13 residues. CDR3 in amino acids: CASKGRGNSPLHF.

This sequence joins TRBV2 and TRBJ2-2. The CDR3 runs to 13 residues. Germline-derived CDR1 and CDR2 are SNHLY and FYNNEI. CDR3 sequence: CASNTDYTGELFF.

The genes are TRBV20-1 and TRBJ1-1; TCRdb's assignment of TRBD1 cannot be checked, as there is no DNA. Germline CDR1 is DFQATT and CDR2 is SNEGSKA (reference sequence). CDR3 length equals 12 residues. The CDR3 protein is CSARRTGHEAFF.

This CDR3 is CASNPGHGGTEAFF. V usage is TRBV6-2 or TRBV6-3 and J usage is TRBJ1-1; the TCRdb D gene call, TRBD1, has no DNA to confirm it. The CDR3 is made up of 14 amino acids. Germline CDR1 and CDR2: MNHEY and SVGEGT.

This chain joins TRBV5-1 and TRBJ1-1; TCRdb indicates TRBD1, and absent DNA this call remains unverified. There are 16 residues in the CDR3. The germline V gene encodes CDR1 SGHRS and CDR2 YFSETQ. CDR3 loop: CASSEGVGVGATEAFF.

This chain links TRBV5-4 with TRBJ2-3; TCRdb proposes TRBD1, but this gene call is untestable without DNA. CDR1 is SGHNT and CDR2 is YYREEE in the germline V gene (reference sequence). CDR3 length: 14 amino acids. The CDR3 loop is CASSPTPRTDTQYF.

The chain has TRBV5-1 and TRBJ2-7. Germline V gene data show CDR1 as SGHRS and CDR2 as YFSETQ. The CDR3 length is 12 residues. The CDR3 loop reads CASSRDSYEQYF.

The chain combines TRBV10-3 with TRBJ1-4. This CDR3 has 15 amino acids. The germline CDR1 and CDR2 sequences are ENHRY and SYGVKD. CDR3 protein: CAIRSTDATNEKLFF.

The chain has TRBV11-2 and TRBJ2-7; TCRdb selects TRBD1, and the lack of DNA leaves this call unchecked. The germline CDR1 and CDR2 sequences are SGHAT and FQNNGV. The CDR3 covers 15 residues. This chain's CDR3 is CASSLGGTGAYEQYF.

The J gene is TRBJ2-5, the V gene TRBV15. This CDR3 comprises 13 residues. Germline CDR1 is LNHNV and CDR2 is YYDKDF (reference sequence). CDR3 sequence: CATSRGDRETQYF.

This rearrangement joins TRBV7-8 to TRBJ1-6. Per germline, CDR1 SGHVS and CDR2 FQNEAQ. This CDR3 contains 15 residues. CDR3 protein: CASSLEGGDLSPLHF.

The genes are TRBV6-5 and TRBJ2-7. The CDR3 runs 14 residues. The germline CDR1 and CDR2 sequences are MNHEY and SVGAGI. CDR3 loop: CASSGLGYSYEQYF.

This rearrangement joins TRBV5-1 to TRBJ2-5; TCRdb picks TRBD1, but there is no DNA to check that call. The CDR3 runs to 12 residues. Germline V lookup: CDR1 SGHRS, CDR2 YFSETQ. The chain's CDR3 is CASSGTEETQYF.

The V and J genes are TRBV5-1 and TRBJ2-2; the TRBD1 assignment by TCRdb is unverifiable without DNA. The CDR3 extends over 15 amino acids. The germline gives CDR1 SGHRS, CDR2 YFSETQ. CDR3 sequence reads: CASSLLQAATGELFF.

V and J are TRBV6-5 and TRBJ1-2. The germline V gene encodes CDR1 MNHEY and CDR2 SVGAGI. The CDR3 sequence is 13 residues long. The CDR3 here is CASIPPGGRGYTF.

The rearrangement joins TRBV5-1 to TRBJ2-5; TCRdb reports TRBD2, a call that lacks DNA to check it against. This CDR3 has 15 residues. The germline gives CDR1 SGHRS, CDR2 YFSETQ. The CDR3 loop reads CASRGLAGFQETQYF.

The rearrangement uses TRBV12-3 or TRBV12-4 and TRBJ1-1; with no DNA, the TCRdb D assignment of TRBD1 cannot be verified. The CDR3 length is 13 residues. CDR3 loop: CASRGTGGTEAFF.

The CDR3 loop reads CASSRGATNEKLFF. The rearrangement links TRBV5-1 to TRBJ1-4; TCRdb gives TRBD1 as the D gene, but with no DNA this cannot be confirmed. The germline V gene has CDR1 SGHRS and CDR2 YFSETQ. This CDR3 is 14 amino acids long.

The chain couples TRBV11-2 to TRBJ1-1. The V gene's germline CDR1 is SGHAT and CDR2 FQNNGV. The CDR3 extends over 15 amino acids. CDR3 residues: CASSLGWTLGTEAFF.

The V gene is TRBV25-1, the J gene TRBJ2-7; with no DNA, the TCRdb D assignment of TRBD2 cannot be verified. The CDR3 runs to 16 residues. Germline-derived CDR1 and CDR2 are MGHDK and SYGVNS. The CDR3 loop reads CASSGLAGVTSYEQYF.

The rearrangement links TRBV12-3 or TRBV12-4 to TRBJ2-3; the D gene TCRdb calls, TRBD1, cannot be checked with no DNA. The CDR3 is made up of 14 amino acids. Here the CDR3 reads CASSLGAGEDTQYF.

The chain joins TRBV7-9 to TRBJ1-2. The CDR3 is 13 amino acids. Germline CDR1 and CDR2: SEHNR and FQNEAQ (reference sequence). Here the CDR3 reads CASSLDWGYGYTF.

The chain has TRBV19 and TRBJ2-3. The germline gives CDR1 LNHDA, CDR2 SQIVND (reference sequence). The CDR3 length is 15 residues. CDR3 region: CASSDLRSSTDTQYF. The entire variable domain, with the rest obtained from reference TRBV19 and TRBJ2-3, is as follows: DGGITQSPKYLFRKEGQNVTLSCEQNLNHDAMYWYRQDPGQGLRLIYYSQIVNDFQKGDIAEGYSVSREKKESFPLTVTSAQKNPTAFYLCASSDLRSSTDTQYFGPGTRLTVL.

This chain joins TRBV10-3 and TRBJ2-7; TCRdb's assignment of TRBD2 cannot be checked, as there is no DNA. Per the germline V gene, CDR1 is ENHRY and CDR2 is SYGVKD. There are 14 residues in the CDR3. The CDR3 sequence: CAISVGRGNREQYF.